This TCR beta chain derives from a study of T cells in Graves' hyperthyroidism and ophthalmopathy. Study findings and constraints: A model built on 13 V-J features separated ophthalmopathy from stable hyperthyroidism.

It was RNA transcripts that yielded the amplified TCR beta CDR3 regions. HTBI primers drove first-round RT-PCR of the TCR CDR3. TCRdb reprocessed the multiplex PCR reads via MiXCR and lists one record per CDR3 protein. Found here are 300,000 to 450,000 distinct CDR3 sequences, around 14% of them singletons; the top ten hold around 10%. The CDR3 has 15 residues. A word on this clonotype: The antigen is unknown. It may be a read error: a sequence one base away is much more abundant.

The J gene is TRBJ1-1, the V gene TRBV12-3 or TRBV12-4; TRBD1 is a possible D gene (5 bases). Material for sequencing was blood. The TCR originated in a woman aged 55-69 years with Graves' hyperthyroidism. The DNA of the CDR3 is TGTGCCAGCACCACACCGACAGTCATGAACACTGGAGCTTTCTTT. Translating gives CASTTPTVMNTGAFF.